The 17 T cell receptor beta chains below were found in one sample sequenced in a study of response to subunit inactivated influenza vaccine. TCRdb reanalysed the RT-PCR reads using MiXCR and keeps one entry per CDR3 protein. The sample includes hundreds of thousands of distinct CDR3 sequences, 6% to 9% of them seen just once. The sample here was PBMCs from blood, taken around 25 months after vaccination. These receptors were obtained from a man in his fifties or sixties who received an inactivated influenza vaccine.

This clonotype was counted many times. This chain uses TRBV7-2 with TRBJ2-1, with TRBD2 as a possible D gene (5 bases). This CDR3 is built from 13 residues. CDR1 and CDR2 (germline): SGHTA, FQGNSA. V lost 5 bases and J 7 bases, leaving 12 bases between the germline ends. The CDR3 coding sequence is TGTGCCAGCAGCCCCCCCCCGGGGAATGAGCAGTTCTTC. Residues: CASSPPPGNEQFF.

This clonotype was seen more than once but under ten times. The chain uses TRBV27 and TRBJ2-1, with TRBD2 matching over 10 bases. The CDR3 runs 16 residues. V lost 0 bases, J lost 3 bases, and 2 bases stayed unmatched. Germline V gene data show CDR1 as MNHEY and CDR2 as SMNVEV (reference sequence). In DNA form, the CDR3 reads TGTGCCAGCAGTTTATCTCCTAGCGGGAGCTACAATGAGCAGTTCTTC. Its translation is CASSLSPSGSYNEQFF.

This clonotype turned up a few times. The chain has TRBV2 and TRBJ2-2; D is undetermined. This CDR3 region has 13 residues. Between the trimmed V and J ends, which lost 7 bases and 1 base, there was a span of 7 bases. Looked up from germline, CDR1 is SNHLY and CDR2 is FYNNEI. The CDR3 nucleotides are TGTGCCAGCAAAAAGGGGAACACCGGGGAGCTGTTTTTT. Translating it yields CASKKGNTGELFF.

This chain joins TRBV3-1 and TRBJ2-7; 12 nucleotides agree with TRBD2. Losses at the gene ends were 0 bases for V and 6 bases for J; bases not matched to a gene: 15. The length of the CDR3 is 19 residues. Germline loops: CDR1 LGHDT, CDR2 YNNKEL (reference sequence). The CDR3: CASSQDRAILAGGDPEQYF. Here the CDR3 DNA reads TGTGCCAGCAGCCAAGACCGTGCTATCCTAGCGGGAGGGGACCCCGAGCAGTACTTC.

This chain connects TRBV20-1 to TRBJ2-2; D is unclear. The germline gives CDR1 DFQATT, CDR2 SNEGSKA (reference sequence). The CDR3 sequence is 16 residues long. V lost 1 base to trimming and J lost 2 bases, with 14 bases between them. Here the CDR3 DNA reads TGCAGTGCTAGAGGGGCCCTCGGTAGAAACACCGGGGAGCTGTTTTTT. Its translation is CSARGALGRNTGELFF.

CDR3 DNA: TGTGCCAGCAGTTTTTCGACTGACAATGAGCAGTTCTTC. Its protein is CASSFSTDNEQFF. V and J are TRBV7-8 and TRBJ2-1, with D unresolved. CDR1 and CDR2 (germline): SGHVS, FQNEAQ. The CDR3 has 13 amino acids. V gave up 6 bases and J gave up 5 bases, with 11 bases separating them.

CDR3 nucleotides: TGTGCCACCAGTGTCCCCCGGACTCGGAAGGCGCAGTATTTT. Encoded protein: CATSVPRTRKAQYF. The rearrangement joins TRBV24-1 to TRBJ2-3; D might be TRBD2 (5 bases). Trimming removed 5 bases at V and 10 bases at J, with 18 bases between. The CDR3 has 14 residues. Germline V gives CDR1 KGHDR, CDR2 SFDVKD.

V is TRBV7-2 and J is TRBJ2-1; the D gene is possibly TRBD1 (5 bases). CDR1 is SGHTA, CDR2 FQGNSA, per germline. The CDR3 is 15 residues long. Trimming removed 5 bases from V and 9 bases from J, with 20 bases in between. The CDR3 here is CASSPRQGSKGEQFF. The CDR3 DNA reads TGTGCCAGCAGCCCCCGTCAGGGTTCCAAGGGTGAGCAGTTCTTC.

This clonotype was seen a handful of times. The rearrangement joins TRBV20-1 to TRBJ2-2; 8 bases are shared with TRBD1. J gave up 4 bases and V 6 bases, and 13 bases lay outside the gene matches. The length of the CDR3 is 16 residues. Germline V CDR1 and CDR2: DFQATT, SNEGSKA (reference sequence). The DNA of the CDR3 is TGCAGTGCCGCAAACCGGGACAGGCGCGCCACCGGGGAGCTGTTTTTT. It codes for CSAANRDRRATGELFF.

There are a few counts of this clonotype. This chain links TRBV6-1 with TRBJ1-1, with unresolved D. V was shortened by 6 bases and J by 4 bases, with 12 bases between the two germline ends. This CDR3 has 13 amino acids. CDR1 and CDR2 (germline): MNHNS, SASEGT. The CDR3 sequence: CASSPGWFTEAFF. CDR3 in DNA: TGTGCCAGCAGCCCCGGTTGGTTCACTGAAGCTTTCTTT.

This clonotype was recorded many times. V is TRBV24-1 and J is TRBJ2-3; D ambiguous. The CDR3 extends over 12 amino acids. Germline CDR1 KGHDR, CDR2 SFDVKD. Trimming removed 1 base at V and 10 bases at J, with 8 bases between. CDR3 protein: CATSDFSTSQYF. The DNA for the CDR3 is TGTGCCACCAGTGATTTTTCAACTTCGCAGTATTTT.

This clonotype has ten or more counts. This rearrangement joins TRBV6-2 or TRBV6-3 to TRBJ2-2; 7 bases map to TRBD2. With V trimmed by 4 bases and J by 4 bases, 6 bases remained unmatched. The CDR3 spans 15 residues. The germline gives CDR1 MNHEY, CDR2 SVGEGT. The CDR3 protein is CASSSLAGATGELFF. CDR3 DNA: TGTGCCAGCAGTTCTCTGGCGGGAGCCACCGGGGAGCTGTTTTTT.

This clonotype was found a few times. This CDR3 reads CAIPGLANTGELFF. The CDR3, as DNA: TGTGCCATCCCGGGACTAGCGAACACCGGGGAGCTGTTTTTT. The chain uses TRBV7-2 and TRBJ2-2, with TRBD2 identical over 8 bases. In germline, CDR1 is SGHTA, CDR2 FQGNSA. This CDR3 region has 14 residues. With V trimmed by 10 bases and J by 0 bases, 4 bases remained unmatched.

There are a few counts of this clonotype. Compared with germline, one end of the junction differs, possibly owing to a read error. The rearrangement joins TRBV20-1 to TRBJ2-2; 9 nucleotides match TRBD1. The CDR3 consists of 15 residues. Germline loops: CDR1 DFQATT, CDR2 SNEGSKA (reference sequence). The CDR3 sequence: CSARATGGNAGELFF. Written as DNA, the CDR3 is TGCAGTGCTAGGGCGACAGGGGGGAACGCCGGGGAGCTGTTTTTT.

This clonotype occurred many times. In DNA form, the CDR3 reads TGTGCTAGTGGTATAGACAGGGGTGAGCAGTTCTTC. Its translation is CASGIDRGEQFF. V gene TRBV12-5 combines with J gene TRBJ2-1, with TRBD1 identical over 8 bases. Germline CDR1 reads LGHNT; CDR2 reads FRNRAP. This CDR3 contains 12 residues. The ends lost 5 bases at V and 9 bases at J; junction bases unmatched: 3.

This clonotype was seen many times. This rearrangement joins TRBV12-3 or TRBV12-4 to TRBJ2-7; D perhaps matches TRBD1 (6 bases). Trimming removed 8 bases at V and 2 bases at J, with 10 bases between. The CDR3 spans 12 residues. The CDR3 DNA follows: TGTGCCAGCGGGCGACAGGCCTACGAGCAGTACTTC. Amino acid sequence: CASGRQAYEQYF.

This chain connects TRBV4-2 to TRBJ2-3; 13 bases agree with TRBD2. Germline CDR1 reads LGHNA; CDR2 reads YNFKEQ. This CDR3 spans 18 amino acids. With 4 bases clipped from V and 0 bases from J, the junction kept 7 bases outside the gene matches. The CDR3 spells CASSLTLLAGGSTDTQYF. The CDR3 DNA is TGTGCCAGCAGCCTGACCCTACTAGCGGGGGGGAGCACAGATACGCAGTATTTT.